The clone carrying this TCR beta chain was counted once. Its target is unknown. 5'RACE primed at constant segments yielded TCR alpha and TCR beta cDNA libraries bearing sample barcodes and UMIs. MiXCR was run by TCRdb on the 5' RACE reads, yielding one entry per CDR3 protein. The sample carries some 150,000 distinct CDR3 sequences, over 15% recorded once. This record belongs to a study of T-cell memory formation after mild COVID-19. Findings and limits, study-wide: Contracting clones from day 15 to 85 showed balanced CD4/CD8; later expanders favored CD4+.

Sequenced input: PBMCs or a T cell subset sorted from them (not recorded which). This clonotype was obtained from an adult woman who had mild COVID-19 (a few samples of this study predate the infection). Cell type and time point are not known.

The CDR3 coding sequence is TGTGCCAGCAGTTTTAGAGTTTGGGGCACAGATACGCAGTATTTT. It encodes CASSFRVWGTDTQYF. The chain couples TRBV12-3 or TRBV12-4 to TRBJ2-3, with D hard to call. V shed 3 bases and J shed 1 base, with 11 bases lying between them. The CDR3 loop spans 15 amino acids.